Shown below are 30 T cell receptor beta chains from a single sample sequenced in a study of OX40 agonist ivuxolimab in advanced cancers. The table came from immunoSEQ multiplex PCR; TCRdb's copy has only in-frame clones and leaves some out. The profile shows tens of thousands of clones, around 83% of them singletons. The sample in question was CD4+ or CD8+ T cells sorted from blood, obtained in a trial of the OX40 agonist ivuxolimab. Receptor source: an adult with an advanced solid tumor such as melanoma, head and neck, liver or kidney cancer.

CDR3 region: CASSLGLRGGAETQYF. In DNA form, the CDR3 reads TGTGCCAGCTCACTTGGCTTGAGAGGAGGGGCAGAGACCCAGTACTTC. V gene TRBV18 combines with J gene TRBJ2-5, with a possible D match to TRBD2 (6 bases). Germline V gene lookup returns CDR1 KGHSH and CDR2 LQKENI. CDR3 length: 16 amino acids. The ends were cut back, 4 bases at V and 4 bases at J, with 19 bases in the middle.

The V gene is TRBV7-9, the J gene TRBJ2-1; 12 positions agree with TRBD2. Germline values: CDR1 SEHNR, CDR2 FQNEAQ (reference sequence). J was trimmed by 8 bases and V by 4 bases; bases with no gene match: 6. The CDR3 runs 15 residues. The CDR3: CASSSSSGRVDEQFF. In DNA form, the CDR3 reads TGTGCCAGCAGCTCCTCTAGCGGGAGGGTGGATGAGCAGTTCTTC.

This chain links TRBV6-1 with TRBJ1-1; D gene unclear. Germline V lookup: CDR1 MNHNS, CDR2 SASEGT. Trimming stripped 6 bases from V and 0 bases from J, with 8 bases between. This CDR3 spans 13 amino acids. CDR3 coding DNA: TGTGCCAGCAGGGCGCTGCTGAACACTGAAGCTTTCTTT. This translates into CASRALLNTEAFF.

The V gene is TRBV28, the J gene TRBJ2-5; the D gene is possibly TRBD1 (5 bases). The CDR3 length is 15 residues. Germline V gene sequence: CDR1 MDHEN, CDR2 SYDVKM. Trimming removed 5 bases at V and 2 bases at J, with 15 bases between. This CDR3 reads CASSPYRYTQETQYF. The CDR3, as DNA: TGTGCCAGCAGTCCATACAGGTACACACAAGAGACCCAGTACTTC.

The chain joins TRBV14 to TRBJ2-7; tentatively, D is TRBD1 (5 bases). V lost 0 bases and J 5 bases, leaving 14 bases between the germline ends. CDR3 length: 15 residues. The V gene's germline CDR1 is SGHDN and CDR2 FVKESK. CDR3 protein: CASSQDWGRAHEQYF. As DNA, the CDR3 is TGTGCCAGCAGCCAAGATTGGGGCAGGGCCCACGAGCAGTACTTC.

The rearrangement joins TRBV4-3 to TRBJ1-2; tentatively, D is TRBD1 (6 bases). This CDR3 is 16 amino acids long. CDR1 is LGHNA and CDR2 is YSLEER in the germline V gene. V was clipped by 0 bases and J by 4 bases, with 15 bases between them. Here the CDR3 DNA reads TGCGCCAGCAGCCAAGATATCGGGGGGCGTATCTATGGCTACACCTTC. This gives the protein CASSQDIGGRIYGYTF.

This clone was found once. The V and J genes are TRBV6-1 and TRBJ1-2; tentative D call: TRBD1 (6 bases). CDR1 is MNHNS and CDR2 is SASEGT in the germline V gene. The CDR3 contains 15 residues. V lost 7 bases, J lost 4 bases, and 19 bases lay in between. CDR3 nucleotides: TGTGCCAGCAACATACTTACAGGGAGGGGCTATGGCTACACCTTC. It is translated as CASNILTGRGYGYTF.

In its sample, this clone was seen a few times. The rearrangement links TRBV5-1 to TRBJ1-1; 7 nucleotides match TRBD1. V lost 6 bases, J lost 1 base, and 6 bases stayed unmatched. Germline V lookup: CDR1 SGHRS, CDR2 YFSETQ. This CDR3 has 14 amino acids. The CDR3 sequence is CASNEGQKNTEAFF. CDR3 bases: TGCGCCAGCAACGAGGGACAGAAGAACACTGAAGCTTTCTTT. Filled out from reference TRBV5-1 and TRBJ1-1, the complete variable domain reads KAGVTQTPRYLIKTRGQQVTLSCSPISGHRSVSWYQQTPGQGLQFLFEYFSETQRNKGNFPGRFSGRQFSNSRSEMNVSTLELGDSALYLCASNEGQKNTEAFFGQGTRLTVV.

This rearrangement joins TRBV21-1 to TRBJ2-1; whether TRBD2, the table's D call, matches the DNA was not checked. TRBV21-1 is a pseudogene locus. CDR3 size: 15 residues. The CDR3: CASSKLGSGRFEQFF. The CDR3, as DNA: TGTGCCAGCAGCAAACTGGGTAGCGGGAGGTTTGAGCAGTTCTTC.

Note on this clone: Other DNA sequences within the sample encode an identical CDR3. V gene TRBV7-3 combines with J gene TRBJ1-1; D is unresolved. Germline values: CDR1 SGHTA, CDR2 FQGTGA. Trimming left V 2 bases short and J 1 base short, with 5 bases between. The CDR3 covers 13 residues. The DNA for the CDR3 is TGTGCCAGCAGCTTAGCAGAGAACACTGAAGCTTTCTTT. Translation gives CASSLAENTEAFF.

This clone appeared a single time. The rearrangement joins TRBV7-9 to TRBJ2-2, with 8 nucleotides matching TRBD2. The V gene's germline CDR1 is SEHNR and CDR2 FQNEAQ (reference sequence). J gave up 6 bases and V 1 base, and 4 bases lay outside the gene matches. The CDR3 length is 15 residues. The CDR3 spells CASSLGLAGPGELFF. The CDR3 DNA follows: TGTGCCAGCAGCTTAGGTCTAGCGGGCCCCGGGGAGCTGTTTTTT.

The chain joins TRBV2 to TRBJ2-7; possibly TRBD1 for D (5 bases). V was trimmed by 0 bases and J by 5 bases, leaving 17 bases between them. The CDR3 extends over 16 amino acids. From germline, CDR1 is SNHLY and CDR2 FYNNEI. Here the CDR3 DNA reads TGTGCCAGCAGTGAAGCGCTTCAACAGGTTAGACACGAGCAGTACTTC. Translation: CASSEALQQVRHEQYF.

J is TRBJ1-1 and V is TRBV6-4; D might be TRBD1 (6 bases). CDR3 length: 13 amino acids. Trimming cost V 6 bases and J 4 bases, with 12 bases left between them. Germline CDR1 is MRHNA and CDR2 is SNTAGT. CDR3 bases: TGTGCCAGCAGCGGCAGGGGTAGCACTGAAGCTTTCTTT. It is translated as CASSGRGSTEAFF.

This clone was counted between two and nine times. The rearrangement joins TRBV28 to TRBJ2-7; TRBD2 matches at 13 bases. This CDR3 spans 13 amino acids. Germline loops: CDR1 MDHEN, CDR2 SYDVKM. The junction had 3 bases not matched to a gene; V was cut back by 7 bases and J by 6 bases. The CDR3 is CASTTSGRGEQYF. In nucleotides, the CDR3 is TGTGCCAGCACTACTAGCGGGAGGGGCGAGCAGTACTTC. Full variable domain (remainder filled in from reference TRBV28 and TRBJ2-7): DVKVTQSSRYLVKRTGEKVFLECVQDMDHENMFWYRQDPGLGLRLIYFSYDVKMKEKGDIPEGYSVSREKKERFSLILESASTNQTSMYLCASTTSGRGEQYFGPGTRLTVT.

The chain is built from TRBV27 and TRBJ2-2; 9 bases map to TRBD1. CDR3 length equals 16 residues. Germline V gene lookup returns CDR1 MNHEY and CDR2 SMNVEV (reference sequence). The ends lost 5 bases at V and 6 bases at J; junction bases unmatched: 10. This CDR3 reads CASSPTTGGFPGELFF. The DNA for the CDR3 is TGTGCCAGCAGTCCAACGACAGGGGGGTTTCCCGGGGAGCTGTTTTTT.

The rearrangement uses TRBV6-1 and TRBJ1-1; weak D call: TRBD1 (6 bases). This CDR3 contains 13 residues. Germline CDR1 MNHNS, CDR2 SASEGT. The V and J ends lost 5 bases and 5 bases respectively, with 12 bases between them. CDR3 region: CASSSGVRTEAFF. CDR3 nucleotide sequence: TGTGCCAGCAGTTCAGGGGTGCGGACTGAAGCTTTCTTT.

This clone was recorded a few times. The chain couples TRBV28 to TRBJ2-2; 8 nucleotides agree with TRBD2. The CDR3 has 16 amino acids. CDR1 is MDHEN and CDR2 is SYDVKM in the germline V gene. With 4 bases clipped from V and 4 bases from J, the junction kept 8 bases outside the gene matches. Here the CDR3 reads CASSSQAAGGTGELFF. CDR3 DNA sequence: TGTGCCAGCAGTTCTCAGGCGGCGGGAGGCACCGGGGAGCTGTTTTTT.

The chain carries TRBV5-1 and TRBJ2-1; 12 nucleotides line up with TRBD2. V gave up 2 bases and J gave up 9 bases; unmatched junction bases: 9. In germline, CDR1 is SGHRS, CDR2 YFSETQ. This CDR3 is built from 16 residues. The DNA of the CDR3 is TGCGCCAGCAGCTTATTTTCGACTAGCGGGAGCGGTGAGCAGTTCTTC. Protein: CASSLFSTSGSGEQFF.

V is TRBV30 and J is TRBJ2-5, with D possibly TRBD1 on 6 matching bases. V lost 6 bases and J 5 bases, leaving 16 bases between the germline ends. The CDR3 length is 13 residues. Germline CDR1 and CDR2: GTSNPN and SVGIG (reference sequence). CDR3 loop: CACRGGPGETQYF. The CDR3 DNA reads TGTGCCTGTAGAGGGGGACCTGGGGAGACCCAGTACTTC.

The chain uses TRBV30 and TRBJ2-7, with D unresolved. V lost 3 bases, J lost 7 bases, and 13 bases lay in between. The CDR3 sequence is 12 residues long. Germline CDR1 is GTSNPN and CDR2 is SVGIG (reference sequence). This chain's CDR3 is CAWRAPSREQYF. The CDR3 DNA is TGTGCCTGGAGGGCCCCTTCCCGTGAGCAGTACTTC.

This chain connects TRBV5-1 to TRBJ1-2; D uncertain. The germline gives CDR1 SGHRS, CDR2 YFSETQ. This CDR3 spans 13 amino acids. With 0 bases removed from V and 2 bases from J, the gap between germline ends came to 5 bases. For the CDR3, the DNA is TGCGCCAGCAGCTTGGCTGAAAACTATGGCTACACCTTC. It translates to CASSLAENYGYTF. The full variable domain, rest sourced from reference TRBV5-1 and TRBJ1-2, is KAGVTQTPRYLIKTRGQQVTLSCSPISGHRSVSWYQQTPGQGLQFLFEYFSETQRNKGNFPGRFSGRQFSNSRSEMNVSTLELGDSALYLCASSLAENYGYTFGSGTRLTVV.

The rearrangement joins TRBV28 to TRBJ1-6, with TRBD1 matching over 8 bases. The CDR3 covers 15 residues. Germline values: CDR1 MDHEN, CDR2 SYDVKM. The CDR3 bases are TGTGCTACCACCGGGACAGGAGGGTTGAATTCACCCCTCCACTTT. Encoded protein: CATTGTGGLNSPLHF.

The gene calls are TRBV19 and TRBJ2-1, with 7 bases fitting TRBD2. The V gene end was trimmed by 3 bases and the J gene end by 5 bases; junction bases not matched to a gene: 7. Germline assignment: CDR1 LNHDA and CDR2 SQIVND (reference sequence). The CDR3 consists of 15 residues. The CDR3 nucleotides read TGTGCCAGTAGTATCGCACTAGCGAATAACAATGAGCAGTTCTTC. It yields the protein CASSIALANNNEQFF.

The chain has TRBV28 and TRBJ1-1; D gene ambiguous. Trimming stripped 1 base from V and 0 bases from J, with 0 bases between. This CDR3 is 12 amino acids long. Germline V CDR1 and CDR2: MDHEN, SYDVKM. CDR3 coding DNA: TGTGCCAGCAGTTTATTGAACACTGAAGCTTTCTTT. Translating gives CASSLLNTEAFF.

The chain employs TRBV7-6 and TRBJ1-4; the match to TRBD1 covers 8 bases. Germline loops: CDR1 SGHVS, CDR2 FNYEAQ. The CDR3 runs to 17 residues. The V segment lost 3 bases and the J segment 3 bases; nucleotides outside the gene matches: 9. This CDR3 reads CASSFNPSGGANEKLFF. CDR3 DNA sequence: TGTGCCAGCAGCTTCAACCCCTCAGGGGGCGCTAATGAAAAACTGTTTTTT. The whole variable domain, filled in from reference TRBV7-6 and TRBJ1-4, reads GAGVSQSPRYKVTKRGQDVALRCDPISGHVSLYWYRQALGQGPEFLTYFNYEAQQDKSGLPNDRFSAERPEGSISTLTIQRTEQRDSAMYRCASSFNPSGGANEKLFFGSGTQLSVL.

The chain recombines TRBV9 with TRBJ2-1, with a weak D call TRBD2 (6 bases). The germline V gene has CDR1 SGDLS and CDR2 YYNGEE. V was trimmed by 2 bases and J by 10 bases, leaving 10 bases between them. The CDR3 runs to 12 residues. The CDR3 loop is CASSVYGGEQFF. CDR3 sequence (DNA): TGTGCCAGCAGCGTTTATGGGGGGGAGCAGTTCTTC.

About this clone itself: An end of the junction differs from the germline gene, which may be a read error. The rearrangement uses TRBV27 and TRBJ2-3, with D unresolved. CDR1 is MNHEY, CDR2 SMNVEV, per germline (reference sequence). The CDR3 contains 15 residues. The CDR3 nucleotides read TGTGCCAGCGGTTTTCCCGCTCTCGCGCCGGATACGCAGTATTTT. It encodes CASGFPALAPDTQYF.

This chain connects TRBV11-3 to TRBJ2-2; D is ambiguous. V was cut by 1 base and J by 4 bases, with 7 bases left in between. CDR3 size: 14 residues. The V gene's germline CDR1 is SGHNT and CDR2 YENEEA. CDR3 loop: CASSLGGVTGELFF. The CDR3, as DNA: TGTGCCAGCAGCTTAGGCGGAGTCACCGGGGAGCTGTTTTTT.

This chain connects TRBV9 to TRBJ2-1, with TRBD2 identical over 8 bases. The CDR3 is 15 amino acids. V was clipped by 3 bases and J by 6 bases; unmatched bases: 8. Germline V gene sequence: CDR1 SGDLS, CDR2 YYNGEE. The CDR3 loop is CASSAPGLVFNEQFF. In DNA form, the CDR3 reads TGTGCCAGCAGCGCTCCGGGACTAGTGTTCAATGAGCAGTTCTTC.

This chain uses TRBV7-8 with TRBJ2-4; D gene ambiguous. V was clipped by 5 bases and J by 3 bases, with 11 bases between them. Germline-derived CDR1 and CDR2 are SGHVS and FQNEAQ. The CDR3 sequence is 14 residues long. Here the CDR3 DNA reads TGTGCCAGCAGCCCCCCTTGGGACAAAAACATTCAGTACTTC. Its translation is CASSPPWDKNIQYF.